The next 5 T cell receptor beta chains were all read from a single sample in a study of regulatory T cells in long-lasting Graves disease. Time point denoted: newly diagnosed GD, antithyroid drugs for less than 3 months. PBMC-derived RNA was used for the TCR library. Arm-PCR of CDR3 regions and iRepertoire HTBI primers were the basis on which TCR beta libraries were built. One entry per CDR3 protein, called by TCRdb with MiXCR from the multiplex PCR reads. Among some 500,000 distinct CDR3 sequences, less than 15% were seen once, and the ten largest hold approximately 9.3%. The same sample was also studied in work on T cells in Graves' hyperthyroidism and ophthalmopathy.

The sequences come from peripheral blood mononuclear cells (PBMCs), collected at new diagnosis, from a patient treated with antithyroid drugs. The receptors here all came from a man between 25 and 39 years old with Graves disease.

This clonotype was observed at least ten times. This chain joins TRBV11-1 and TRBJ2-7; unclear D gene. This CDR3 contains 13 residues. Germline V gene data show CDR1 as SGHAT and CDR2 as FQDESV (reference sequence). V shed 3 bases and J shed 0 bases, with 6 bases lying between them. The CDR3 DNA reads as TGTGCCAGCAGCTTTAAGGGCTCCTACGAGCAGTACTTC. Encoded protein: CASSFKGSYEQYF. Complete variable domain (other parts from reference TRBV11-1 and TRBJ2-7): EAEVAQSPRYKITEKSQAVAFWCDPISGHATLYWYRQILGQGPELLVQFQDESVVDDSQLPKDRFSAERLKGVDSTLKIQPAELGDSAMYLCASSFKGSYEQYFGPGTRLTVT.

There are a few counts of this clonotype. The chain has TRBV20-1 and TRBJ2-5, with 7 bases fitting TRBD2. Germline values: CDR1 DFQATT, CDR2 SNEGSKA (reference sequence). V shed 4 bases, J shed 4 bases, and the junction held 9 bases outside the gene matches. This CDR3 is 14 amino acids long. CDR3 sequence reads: CSATIAGGGETQYF. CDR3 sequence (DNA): TGCAGTGCTACCATAGCGGGTGGGGGAGAGACCCAGTACTTC.

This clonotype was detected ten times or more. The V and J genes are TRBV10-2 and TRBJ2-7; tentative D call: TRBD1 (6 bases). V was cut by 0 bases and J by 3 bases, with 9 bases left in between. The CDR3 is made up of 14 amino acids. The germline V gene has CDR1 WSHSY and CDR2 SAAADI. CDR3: CASSESSGVYEQYF. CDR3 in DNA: TGCGCCAGCAGTGAGTCTTCAGGGGTCTACGAGCAGTACTTC.

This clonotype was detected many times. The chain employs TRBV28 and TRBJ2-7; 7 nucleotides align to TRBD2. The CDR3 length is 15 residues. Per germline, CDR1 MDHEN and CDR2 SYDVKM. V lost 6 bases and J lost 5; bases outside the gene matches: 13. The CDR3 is CASRMTEGGGDEQYF. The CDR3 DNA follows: TGTGCCAGCAGGATGACAGAGGGCGGGGGAGACGAGCAGTACTTC.

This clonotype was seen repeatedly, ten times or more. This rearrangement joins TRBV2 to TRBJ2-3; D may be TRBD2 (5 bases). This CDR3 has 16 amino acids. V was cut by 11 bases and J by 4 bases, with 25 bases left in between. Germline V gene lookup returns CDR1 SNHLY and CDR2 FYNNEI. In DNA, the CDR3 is TGTGCCGAATTACCAGGTCTGGCGGGTAGGGCAGATACGCAGTATTTT. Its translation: CAELPGLAGRADTQYF.